What follows are 18 T cell receptor beta chains derived from one specimen sequenced in a study of Ad26.COV2.S vaccination and SARS-CoV-2 variants. The treatment denotes: around 19 received Ad26.COV2.S at low or high dose, single or two shots; roughly five received placebo; per-sample allocation not given. All samples were drawn on day 63, counting from the first vaccine or placebo injection. Libraries were prepared by immunoSEQ multiplex PCR; TCRdb keeps only in-frame clonotypes and omits some of them. The profile shows around 370,000 clones, approximately 81% of them singletons. This specimen was peripheral blood, taken in a trial of Ad26.COV2.S vaccine versus placebo. These receptors were obtained from a person between 18 and 65 years old who received the Ad26.COV2.S COVID-19 vaccine or a placebo.

A single count supports this clone. CDR3 nucleotides: TGTGCCAGCAGCATCAACAGGGGCTCACCCCTCCACTTT. It translates to CASSINRGSPLHF. This rearrangement joins TRBV7-2 to TRBJ1-6; 7 nucleotides match TRBD1. Germline loops: CDR1 SGHTA, CDR2 FQGNSA. The CDR3 length is 13 residues. V lost 5 bases to trimming and J lost 10 bases; unmatched junction nucleotides: 5.

The chain uses TRBV19 and TRBJ1-3; D is uncertain. V was trimmed by 7 bases and J by 4 bases, leaving 11 bases between them. This CDR3 spans 13 amino acids. Germline loops: CDR1 LNHDA, CDR2 SQIVND (reference sequence). CDR3 sequence reads: CASMSDGGNTIYF. The CDR3, as DNA: TGTGCCAGTATGTCGGACGGCGGAAACACCATATATTTT.

This chain links TRBV27 with TRBJ2-3; 10 bases are a match to TRBD2. The CDR3 is 18 amino acids. V was pared by 1 base and J by 0 bases, with 7 bases of the junction left unmatched. CDR1 MNHEY and CDR2 SMNVEV come from the germline V gene (reference sequence). The chain's CDR3 is CASSLLGVAGGSTDTQYF. For the CDR3, the DNA is TGTGCCAGCAGTTTATTAGGGGTAGCGGGGGGTAGCACAGATACGCAGTATTTT.

This chain connects TRBV2 to TRBJ2-7, with D perhaps matching TRBD2 (6 bases). Germline CDR1 reads SNHLY; CDR2 reads FYNNEI. Trimming stripped 8 bases from V and 6 bases from J, with 23 bases between. The CDR3 is 15 amino acids. CDR3: CASAARVTKTSEQYF. DNA for the CDR3: TGTGCCAGCGCCGCACGGGTCACGAAGACTAGCGAGCAGTACTTC. The full variable domain, in which reference TRBV2 and TRBJ2-7 provide the parts outside the CDR3, is EPEVTQTPSHQVTQMGQEVILRCVPISNHLYFYWYRQILGQKVEFLVSFYNNEISEKSEIFDDQFSVERPDGSNFTLKIRSTKLEDSAMYFCASAARVTKTSEQYFGPGTRLTVT.

This clone was picked up one time. The chain links TRBV27 to TRBJ2-1; 7 positions agree with TRBD2. The CDR3 spans 15 residues. Per the germline V gene, CDR1 is MNHEY and CDR2 is SMNVEV (reference sequence). With 3 bases clipped from V and 3 bases from J, the junction kept 5 bases outside the gene matches. The DNA of the CDR3 is TGTGCCAGCAGTTTCGGGGGAGGGCTCTACAATGAGCAGTTCTTC. As protein: CASSFGGGLYNEQFF.

The chain combines TRBV6-2 or TRBV6-3 with TRBJ2-3; the D is unclear. V lost 0 bases to trimming and J lost 2 bases, with 12 bases between them. Germline-derived CDR1 and CDR2 are MNHEY and SVGEGT. The CDR3 runs to 16 residues. CDR3 sequence reads: CASSYSLIRATDTQYF. The DNA for the CDR3 is TGTGCCAGCAGTTACTCGTTAATCCGGGCCACAGATACGCAGTATTTT.

This chain connects TRBV18 to TRBJ2-1; D gene unclear. CDR1 is KGHSH, CDR2 LQKENI, per germline. The CDR3 runs to 13 residues. Deletions cut 3 bases from V and 3 bases from J, with 6 bases between. The CDR3 is CASSPIGYNEQFF. The CDR3 DNA is TGTGCCAGCTCACCTATAGGCTACAATGAGCAGTTCTTC.

In this sample, this clone turned up a few times. The CDR3, as DNA: TGTGCCAGCAGTTCAGGACGGAATTCACCCCTCCACTTT. Its translation is CASSSGRNSPLHF. This chain uses TRBV12-3 or TRBV12-4 with TRBJ1-6; unclear D gene. The V end lost 4 bases, the J end lost 7 bases, and 8 bases lay between the germline ends. The CDR3 spans 13 residues.

V is TRBV3-1 (or the pseudogene TRBV3-2) and J is TRBJ1-1, with D possibly being TRBD1 (5 bases). The length of the CDR3 is 14 residues. Germline CDR1 is LGHDT and CDR2 is YNNKEL (reference sequence). The V end lost 2 bases, the J end lost 2 bases, and 9 bases lay between the germline ends. CDR3 bases: TGTGCCAGCAGCCAACGGAGGGGAAACACTGAAGCTTTCTTT. Its protein product is CASSQRRGNTEAFF.

V and J are TRBV29-1 and TRBJ2-3; 12 nucleotides align to TRBD2. Germline V gives CDR1 SQVTM, CDR2 ANQGSEA. After removal of 3 bases from V and 4 bases from J, the junction contained 2 bases not matched to a gene. This CDR3 is 14 amino acids long. The CDR3 DNA sequence: TGCAGCGTTGACCTAGCGGGAGGGCCAGATACGCAGTATTTT. Amino acids: CSVDLAGGPDTQYF.

The CDR3 DNA is TGTGCCAGCACGCTCGGCAGGGGCCGGTCACCCCTCCACTTT. Translated: CASTLGRGRSPLHF. The rearrangement joins TRBV27 to TRBJ1-6; D may be TRBD1 (6 bases). Germline V CDR1 and CDR2: MNHEY, SMNVEV (reference sequence). The CDR3 covers 14 residues. V was cut by 7 bases and J by 10 bases, with 17 bases left in between.

The chain is built from TRBV15 and TRBJ2-1; maybe TRBD1 (6 bases). V was trimmed by 8 bases and J by 3 bases, leaving 17 bases between them. This CDR3 contains 15 residues. CDR1 LNHNV and CDR2 YYDKDF come from the germline V gene (reference sequence). The CDR3 protein is CATSLLGQSYNEQFF. Written as DNA, the CDR3 is TGTGCCACCTCTCTTCTCGGACAGAGCTACAATGAGCAGTTCTTC.

This clone was seen just once. This sequence joins TRBV6-1 and TRBJ2-7; either TRBD1 or TRBD2 may supply D (5 bases each). CDR1 MNHNS and CDR2 SASEGT come from the germline V gene. Deletions cut 3 bases from V and 3 bases from J, with 15 bases between. CDR3 size: 15 residues. CDR3 residues: CASSDSGTAFYEQYF. The CDR3 nucleotides read TGTGCCAGCAGTGATTCCGGGACGGCCTTCTACGAGCAGTACTTC.

This chain connects TRBV2 to TRBJ2-2, with D uncertain. The V and J ends lost 6 bases and 0 bases respectively, with 8 bases between them. The CDR3 length is 14 residues. Germline V CDR1 and CDR2: SNHLY, FYNNEI. As DNA, the CDR3 is TGTGCCAGCAGGCTGGATTCGAACACCGGGGAGCTGTTTTTT. Translating gives CASRLDSNTGELFF.

This clone came up a few times. The V and J genes are TRBV5-6 and TRBJ2-7, with TRBD1 matching 7 bases. With V trimmed by 5 bases and J by 2 bases, 10 bases remained unmatched. This CDR3 contains 15 residues. Germline V gives CDR1 SGHDT, CDR2 YYEEEE. CDR3 in amino acids: CASSYRTGGAYEQYF. CDR3 sequence (DNA): TGTGCCAGCAGTTACAGGACAGGAGGAGCCTACGAGCAGTACTTC.

The rearrangement links TRBV20-1 to TRBJ2-5; D gene ambiguous. The CDR3 is 10 residues long. Looked up from germline, CDR1 is DFQATT and CDR2 is SNEGSKA (reference sequence). Trimming pared 0 bases from V and 6 bases from J, leaving 2 bases between. This chain's CDR3 is CSARDKTQYF. The CDR3 DNA follows: TGCAGTGCTAGAGATAAGACCCAGTACTTC.

The CDR3 DNA is TGTGCCAGCAGCTTCGGGACAGGGAGCTCCTACGAGCAGTACTTC. The encoded protein is CASSFGTGSSYEQYF. The chain links TRBV5-6 to TRBJ2-7; TRBD1 matches 9 bases. The CDR3 length is 15 residues. J gave up 0 bases and V 2 bases, and 3 bases lay outside the gene matches. Germline CDR1 SGHDT, CDR2 YYEEEE.

CDR3: CASRSQGALLEQYF. CDR3 nucleotides: TGTGCCAGCAGATCCCAGGGGGCGCTTCTCGAGCAGTACTTC. The V and J genes are TRBV2 and TRBJ2-7; 8 bases align to TRBD1. Germline values: CDR1 SNHLY, CDR2 FYNNEI. V trimming: 6 bases; J trimming: 6 bases; junction bases outside the gene matches: 10. This CDR3 spans 14 amino acids. Drawing the rest from reference TRBV2 and TRBJ2-7, the complete variable domain is EPEVTQTPSHQVTQMGQEVILRCVPISNHLYFYWYRQILGQKVEFLVSFYNNEISEKSEIFDDQFSVERPDGSNFTLKIRSTKLEDSAMYFCASRSQGALLEQYFGPGTRLTVT.